The following is a T cell receptor (beta chain) sequence with its context. Premalignant or tumor cells were enriched by macro-dissection after pathologic assessment. This entry belongs to a study of immune evolution from preneoplasia to lung adenocarcinoma. Method: immunoSEQ multiplex PCR; TCRdb's copy keeps in-frame clones and lacks some. The data hold under 8,000 clones, with about 76% observed a single time. V gave up 3 bases and J gave up 11 bases, with 17 bases separating them. Looked up from germline, CDR1 is SNHLY and CDR2 is FYNNEI. This CDR3 comprises 15 residues. The source material was FFPE minimally invasive lung adenocarcinoma tissue. This TCR was recovered from an older person with lung adenocarcinoma. This rearrangement joins TRBV2 to TRBJ1-6; D may be TRBD1 (6 bases). CDR3 sequence: CASSEPTGRGAPLHF. The CDR3 DNA is TGTGCCAGCAGTGAGCCCACAGGGCGAGGGGCACCCCTCCACTTT.